This section outlines one T cell receptor (beta chain) sequence together with its context. The CDR3 consists of 13 residues. The germline gives CDR1 MNHEY, CDR2 SVGAGI. V was clipped by 10 bases and J by 9 bases, with 19 bases between them. Method: immunoSEQ multiplex PCR; TCRdb's copy keeps in-frame clones and lacks some. The sample contains 150,000 to 200,000 clones, 84% of which appear only once. The sample originates from a study of blood T cell repertoires in COVID-19. This clonotype was obtained from a woman in her sixties or seventies with COVID-19, enrolled during active disease. What was sequenced was peripheral blood. This chain connects TRBV6-5 to TRBJ2-1, with a possible D match to TRBD1 (6 bases). The CDR3 here is CAITHSTGGEQFF. In DNA form, the CDR3 reads TGTGCCATCACACATTCGACAGGTGGTGAGCAGTTCTTC.